This TCR beta chain was sequenced during a study of T cells after yellow fever vaccination. Study findings and constraints: In post-booster samples, most primary-vaccination clones reappeared (under 98% CD4, over 70% CD8). Clonotypes appearing in both CD4 and CD8 compartments existed, and their share was small.

MiXCR was run by TCRdb on the 5' RACE reads, yielding one entry per CDR3 protein. Here the sample spans hundreds of thousands of distinct CDR3 sequences, around an eighth being singletons. Only a few counts were recorded for this clonotype. The target antigen is unknown. The CDR3 extends over 12 amino acids. Deletions cut 2 bases from V and 9 bases from J, with 8 bases between. The chain joins TRBV12-3 or TRBV12-4 to TRBJ2-1; unclear D gene. The sample consisted of PBMCs, taken on the day of the yellow fever booster vaccination. The sequence was collected from a man aged 30 to 45 who received the YFV17D yellow fever vaccine. CDR3: CASSLLDGEQFF. In nucleotides, the CDR3 is TGTGCCAGCAGTTTACTAGATGGTGAGCAGTTCTTC.